Detailed here is one T cell receptor (beta chain). Its antigen remains unidentified. This sample stems from a study of T cell responses to AZD1222 COVID-19 vaccine. The study's findings and limits: There were mostly white British donors and more females than males, and clonal diversity was possibly underestimated.

This CDR3 has 15 amino acids. Trimming removed 5 bases from V and 4 bases from J; junction bases left unmatched: 10. CDR1 is SGDLS, CDR2 YYNGEE, per germline. TCRdb keeps only in-frame clones here, not all; method: immunoSEQ multiplex PCR. The table includes 150,000 or so clones, over 90% detected once. The sequenced sample was peripheral blood, obtained on day 0 of AZD1222 vaccination. The J gene is TRBJ2-3, the V gene TRBV9, with 7 bases fitting TRBD1. The receptor's source is an adult in good health. The chain's CDR3 is CASRPDPGGADTQYF. In nucleotides, the CDR3 is TGTGCCAGCAGACCCGACCCAGGGGGAGCAGATACGCAGTATTTT.